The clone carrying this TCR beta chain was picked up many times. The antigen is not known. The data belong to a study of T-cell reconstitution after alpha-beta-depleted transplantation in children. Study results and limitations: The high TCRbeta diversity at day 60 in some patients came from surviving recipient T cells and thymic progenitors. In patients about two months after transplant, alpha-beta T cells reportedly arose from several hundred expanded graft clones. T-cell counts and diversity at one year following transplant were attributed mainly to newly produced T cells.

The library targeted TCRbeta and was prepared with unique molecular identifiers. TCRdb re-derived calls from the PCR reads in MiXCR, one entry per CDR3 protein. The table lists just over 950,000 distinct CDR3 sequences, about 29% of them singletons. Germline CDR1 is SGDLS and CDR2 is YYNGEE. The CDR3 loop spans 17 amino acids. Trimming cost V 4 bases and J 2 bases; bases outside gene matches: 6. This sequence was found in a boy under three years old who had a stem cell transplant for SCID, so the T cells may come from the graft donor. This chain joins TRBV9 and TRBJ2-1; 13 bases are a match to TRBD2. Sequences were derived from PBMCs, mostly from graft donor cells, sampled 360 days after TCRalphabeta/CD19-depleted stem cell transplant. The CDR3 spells CASSIRTSGGPYNEQFF. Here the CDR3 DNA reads TGTGCCAGCAGCATCCGGACTAGCGGGGGCCCCTACAATGAGCAGTTCTTC.